These T cell receptor beta chains were read from a single sample in a study of shared clonotypes between healthy human individuals. Only in-frame clones appear in the TCRdb table, and some are missing; sequencing was by immunoSEQ multiplex PCR. Of around 980,000 clones in the sample, about 84% were seen once. What was sequenced was memory CD4+ T cells from PBMCs. The source is a man younger than 35 in good health. Some clones in this sample may be carry-over from other donors' samples. The CDR3 runs from the conserved cysteine through the conserved F or W. D genes are given only for firm matches. For some rows the clone size is stated as once, few or many, or as a class when expanded; others skip it.

D gene	J gene	clone size	V gene	CDR3 protein	CDR3 DNA
TRBD2	TRBJ2-1	NA	TRBV6-4	CASSQLAGEYNEQFF	TGTGCCAGCAGTCAACTAGCGGGCGAGTACAATGAGCAGTTCTTC
TRBD2	TRBJ2-7	NA	TRBV9	CASSVELADTYEQYF	TGTGCCAGCAGCGTAGAACTAGCGGACACCTACGAGCAGTACTTC
NA	TRBJ1-2	NA	TRBV28	CASRPGRSYGYTF	TGTGCCAGCAGACCCGGTCGGTCCTATGGCTACACCTTC
TRBD1	TRBJ1-1	NA	TRBV5-1	CASSWRTGNTEAFF	TGCGCCAGCAGCTGGAGGACAGGGAACACTGAAGCTTTCTTT
TRBD1	TRBJ1-5	NA	TRBV7-2	CASSRDRGNQPQHF	TGTGCCAGCAGTCGGGACAGGGGTAATCAGCCCCAGCATTTT
TRBD1	TRBJ2-7	NA	TRBV18	CASSRTGPPYEQYF	TGTGCCAGCTCACGGACAGGGCCCCCCTACGAGCAGTACTTC
NA	TRBJ1-1	many	TRBV4-2	CASSQDFTSDEAFF	TGTGCCAGCAGCCAAGATTTTACAAGTGACGAAGCTTTCTTT
TRBD2	TRBJ2-1	NA	TRBV28	CASSSTSGRGNEQFF	TGTGCCAGCAGCTCTACTAGCGGGAGGGGTAATGAGCAGTTCTTC
NA	TRBJ2-1	NA	TRBV28	CASSTSSYNEQFF	TGTGCCAGCTCCACTAGCTCCTACAATGAGCAGTTCTTC
TRBD2	TRBJ2-3	NA	TRBV9	CASSTSPGSGIDTQYF	TGTGCCAGCAGCACCAGCCCGGGGAGCGGGATAGATACGCAGTATTTT
NA	TRBJ1-2	NA	TRBV4-2	CASSSYTANYGYTF	TGTGCCAGCAGCTCGTACACCGCGAACTATGGCTACACCTTC
NA	TRBJ2-4	once	TRBV19	CASSILRGRGALAKNIQYF	TGTGCCAGTAGTATTCTCCGGGGCAGGGGGGCCCTAGCCAAAAACATTCAGTACTTC
NA	TRBJ1-2	once	TRBV4-3	CASSRFDRLNYGYTF	TGCGCCAGCAGCCGGTTCGACAGGCTAAACTATGGCTACACCTTC
NA	TRBJ2-1	NA	TRBV28	CTSREYGSLGQFF	TGTACTTCTAGGGAATACGGGAGTTTAGGGCAGTTCTTC
NA	TRBJ2-1	NA	TRBV4-2	CASSQGPGGDEQFF	TGTGCCAGCAGCCAGGGCCCCGGCGGAGATGAGCAGTTCTTC
TRBD1	TRBJ2-6	NA	TRBV18	CASSPGQGGSGANVLTF	TGTGCCAGCTCACCGGGACAGGGGGGCTCTGGGGCCAACGTCCTGACTTTC
TRBD1	TRBJ1-4	NA	TRBV9	CASSGGTGEWEKLFF	TGTGCCAGCAGCGGAGGGACAGGGGAGTGGGAAAAACTGTTTTTT
TRBD1	TRBJ2-1	many	TRBV28	CASSSSGQGEYEQFF	TGTGCCAGCAGTTCCTCCGGACAGGGAGAGTATGAGCAGTTCTTC
NA	TRBJ2-7	NA	TRBV6-5	CASSYARGWNEQYF	TGTGCCAGCAGTTATGCCAGGGGTTGGAACGAGCAGTACTTC
TRBD1	TRBJ1-5	NA	TRBV28	CASRSTGLSNQPQHF	TGTGCCAGCAGGTCGACAGGGTTAAGCAATCAGCCCCAGCATTTT
NA	TRBJ2-2	few	TRBV4-3	CASSQGGRGSTGELFF	TGCGCCAGCAGCCAAGGGGGACGGGGAAGCACCGGGGAGCTGTTTTTT
NA	TRBJ2-7	NA	TRBV30	CAWSVRSSGRGGEQYF	TGTGCCTGGAGTGTTCGTTCATCGGGCAGGGGGGGCGAGCAGTACTTC
NA	TRBJ2-5	few	TRBV2	CASSEYGQNQETQYF	TGTGCCAGCAGTGAATATGGGCAGAACCAAGAGACCCAGTACTTC
TRBD2	TRBJ2-5	NA	TRBV5-1	CASSLTSVQETQYF	TGCGCCAGCAGCTTGACTAGCGTACAAGAGACCCAGTACTTC
NA	TRBJ1-1	NA	TRBV5-1	CASTLGTVNTEAFF	TGCGCCAGCACCTTAGGGACGGTGAACACTGAAGCTTTCTTT
TRBD1	TRBJ1-1	NA	TRBV5-1	CASREQGANTEAFF	TGCGCCAGCCGTGAACAGGGGGCTAACACTGAAGCTTTCTTT
TRBD1	TRBJ2-7	NA	TRBV28	CASSNSRGQDEQYF	TGTGCCAGCAGTAACTCAAGGGGGCAGGACGAGCAGTACTTC
NA	TRBJ1-3	many	TRBV5-1	CASRPTGTAGNTIYF	TGCGCCAGCAGGCCTACAGGGACGGCTGGAAACACCATATATTTT
NA	TRBJ2-2	few	TRBV28	CASNFRGELFF	TGTGCCAGCAATTTTCGGGGGGAGCTGTTTTTT
NA	TRBJ1-1	NA	TRBV27	CASSFDRVNTEAFF	TGTGCCAGCAGTTTCGATAGGGTTAACACTGAAGCTTTCTTT
NA	TRBJ2-1	once	TRBV14	CASSQGLLVWGEQFF	TGTGCCAGCAGCCAGGGTCTCTTAGTGTGGGGTGAGCAGTTCTTC
NA	TRBJ1-5	NA	TRBV19	CASTYLWAGTSNQPQHF	TGTGCCAGTACCTACTTGTGGGCAGGTACTAGCAATCAGCCCCAGCATTTT
NA	TRBJ1-3	NA	TRBV11-3	CASSMGDTGNTIYF	TGTGCCAGCAGCATGGGGGACACGGGGAACACCATATATTTT
TRBD1	TRBJ2-7	NA	TRBV2	CASEGTAKSYEQYF	TGTGCCAGCGAAGGGACAGCAAAATCCTACGAGCAGTACTTC
TRBD2	TRBJ2-7	once	TRBV11-2	CASSPTSGRGYEQYF	TGTGCCAGCAGCCCGACTAGCGGGAGAGGCTACGAGCAGTACTTC
NA	TRBJ1-3	NA	TRBV7-2	CASSPGQGIRNTIYF	TGTGCCAGCAGCCCGGGACAAGGTATTAGAAACACCATATATTTT
TRBD1	TRBJ2-2	NA	TRBV5-1	CASSVTGEVTGELFF	TGCGCCAGCAGCGTGACAGGGGAGGTAACCGGGGAGCTGTTTTTT
TRBD1	TRBJ1-1	NA	TRBV18	CASSPPRGTGGWGTEAFF	TGTGCCAGCTCACCACCTCGGGGGACAGGGGGCTGGGGCACTGAAGCTTTCTTT
NA	TRBJ2-7	NA	TRBV19	CASSVGRAVTYEQYF	TGTGCCAGTAGTGTCGGTCGGGCAGTTACCTACGAGCAGTACTTC
NA	TRBJ1-2	NA	TRBV19	CASSIDRYYGYTF	TGTGCCAGTAGTATTGACAGGTACTATGGCTACACCTTC
NA	TRBJ2-7	NA	TRBV4-1	CASSQLPTPRAYEQYF	TGCGCCAGCAGCCAGCTACCAACCCCTAGGGCCTACGAGCAGTACTTC
NA	TRBJ2-5	NA	TRBV2	CASRSAGAKTQYF	TGTGCCAGCAGGTCTGCAGGGGCAAAGACCCAGTACTTC
NA	TRBJ2-1	NA	TRBV7-3	CASSFSGGSYNEQFF	TGTGCCAGCAGTTTTAGCGGAGGATCCTACAATGAGCAGTTCTTC
TRBD1	TRBJ1-5	NA	TRBV25-1	CASSRGQGEGGPQHF	TGTGCCAGCAGCCGCGGACAGGGGGAGGGTGGGCCCCAGCATTTT
NA	TRBJ2-5	NA	TRBV6-5	CASSYSTRTTPYF	TGTGCCAGCAGTTACTCGACTCGGACTACCCCGTACTTC
NA	TRBJ2-2	NA	TRBV2	CASTANTGELFF	TGTGCCAGCACAGCGAACACCGGGGAGCTGTTTTTT
NA	TRBJ2-7	NA	TRBV5-1	CASSLDRSYEQYF	TGCGCCAGCAGCTTGGATCGGTCTTACGAGCAGTACTTC
NA	TRBJ2-2	NA	TRBV18	CASSPGLAWGELFF	TGTGCCAGCTCACCCGGCCTGGCGTGGGGGGAGCTGTTTTTT
NA	TRBJ2-6	NA	TRBV5-1	CASSLEGTLLAGANVLTF	TGCGCCAGCAGCTTGGAAGGGACACTTCTTGCTGGGGCCAACGTCCTGACTTTC